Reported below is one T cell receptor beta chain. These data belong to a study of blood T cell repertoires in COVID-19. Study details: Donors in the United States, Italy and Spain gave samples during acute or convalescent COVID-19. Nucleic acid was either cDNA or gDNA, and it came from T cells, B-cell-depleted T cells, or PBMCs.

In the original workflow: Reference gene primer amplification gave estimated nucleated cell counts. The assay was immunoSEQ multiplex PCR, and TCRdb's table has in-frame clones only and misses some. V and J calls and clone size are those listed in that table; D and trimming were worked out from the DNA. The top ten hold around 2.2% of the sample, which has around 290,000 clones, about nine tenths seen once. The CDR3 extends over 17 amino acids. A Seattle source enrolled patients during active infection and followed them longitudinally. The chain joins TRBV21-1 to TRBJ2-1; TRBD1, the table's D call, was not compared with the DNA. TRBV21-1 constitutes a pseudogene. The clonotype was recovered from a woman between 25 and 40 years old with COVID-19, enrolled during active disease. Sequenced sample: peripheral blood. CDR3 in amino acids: CASSKIMPCSSYNEQFF. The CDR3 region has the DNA TGTGCCAGCAGCAAAATAATGCCCTGCAGCTCCTACAATGAGCAGTTCTTC.